These 25 T cell receptor beta chains were all obtained from the same sample, sequenced in a study of blood T cell repertoires in COVID-19. This table comes from immunoSEQ multiplex PCR, and its TCRdb copy is limited to in-frame clones, with some not included. The profile shows about 140,000 clones, roughly 90% of them singletons. The sequenced sample was peripheral blood. Every receptor here comes from a woman aged 45-65 years with acute or convalescent COVID-19.

The chain combines TRBV29-1 with TRBJ2-2; 7 nucleotides agree with TRBD1. Per germline, CDR1 SQVTM and CDR2 ANQGSEA. The V gene end was trimmed by 0 bases and the J gene end by 4 bases; junction bases not matched to a gene: 8. The CDR3 runs 16 residues. The CDR3 DNA reads as TGCAGCGTTGAAGAGAGGGGGCGCCCGGGCACCGGGGAGCTGTTTTTT. Protein product: CSVEERGRPGTGELFF.

The chain joins TRBV7-6 to TRBJ2-1, with 12 bases that match TRBD2. V lost 5 bases, J lost 8 bases, and 13 bases stayed unmatched. Germline CDR1 SGHVS, CDR2 FNYEAQ. The CDR3 covers 17 residues. CDR3 sequence reads: CASSPGWLAGGPDEQFF. For the CDR3, the DNA is TGTGCCAGCAGCCCGGGATGGCTAGCGGGAGGGCCGGATGAGCAGTTCTTC.

The chain couples TRBV7-2 to TRBJ2-1, with D possibly being TRBD1 (6 bases). Germline V gene data show CDR1 as SGHTA and CDR2 as FQGNSA. V lost 2 bases, J lost 4 bases, and 15 bases lay in between. The CDR3 totals 16 residues. CDR3 nucleotide sequence: TGTGCCAGCAGCTTACAGGGGCAACTAGGTTACAATGAGCAGTTCTTC. This encodes CASSLQGQLGYNEQFF.

The V call is TRBV9, the J call TRBJ2-7, with D tentatively TRBD2 (6 bases). The CDR3 sequence is 12 residues long. Germline V gene lookup returns CDR1 SGDLS and CDR2 YYNGEE. Trimming took off 9 bases at V and 3 bases at J, with 13 bases between the two ends. Here the CDR3 reads CAKVTSHYEQYF. CDR3 bases: TGTGCCAAAGTAACTAGCCACTACGAGCAGTACTTC.

The chain recombines TRBV28 with TRBJ1-2, with D perhaps matching TRBD1 (5 bases). V was pared by 4 bases and J by 5 bases, with 14 bases between. This CDR3 is 14 amino acids long. Germline V lookup: CDR1 MDHEN, CDR2 SYDVKM. The CDR3 DNA is TGTGCCAGCAGTTGGGTCGGGGGATCGTATGGCTACACCTTC. Its translation: CASSWVGGSYGYTF.

The V and J genes are TRBV6-5 and TRBJ2-2; a possible D gene is TRBD1 (7 bases). Germline CDR1 and CDR2: MNHEY and SVGAGI. V lost 5 bases and J 5 bases, leaving 12 bases between the germline ends. This CDR3 region has 14 residues. The CDR3 protein is CASSQTGRTGELFF. In nucleotides, the CDR3 is TGTGCCAGCAGTCAGACAGGGAGGACCGGGGAGCTGTTTTTT.

The V call is TRBV2, the J call TRBJ2-7, with 9 bases aligning to TRBD1. V shed 2 bases, J shed 1 base, and the junction held 3 bases outside the gene matches. Germline-derived CDR1 and CDR2 are SNHLY and FYNNEI. The CDR3 sequence is 15 residues long. CDR3: CASSETGTGSYEQYF. CDR3 bases: TGTGCCAGCAGTGAAACTGGGACAGGGTCCTACGAGCAGTACTTC.

The chain couples TRBV7-9 to TRBJ2-7; D ambiguous. The germline CDR1 and CDR2 sequences are SEHNR and FQNEAQ (reference sequence). CDR3 size: 16 residues. V shed 6 bases and J shed 3 bases, with 21 bases lying between them. CDR3 amino acids: CASSSPGGRGNYEQYF. The CDR3 nucleotides read TGTGCCAGCAGTTCCCCCGGTGGTCGCGGAAACTACGAGCAGTACTTC.

The chain links TRBV7-2 to TRBJ2-3; 9 bases agree with TRBD2. The CDR3 extends over 17 amino acids. V was pared by 5 bases and J by 5 bases, with 14 bases of the junction left unmatched. Germline V gene sequence: CDR1 SGHTA, CDR2 FQGNSA. This CDR3 reads CASSNSFWRGGRDTQYF. The CDR3 DNA reads as TGTGCCAGCAGCAATTCCTTTTGGCGGGGGGGCCGAGATACGCAGTATTTT.

This chain connects TRBV19 to TRBJ1-1, with D possibly being TRBD1 (5 bases). V shed 3 bases and J shed 2 bases, with 16 bases lying between them. The CDR3 runs to 16 residues. Germline V lookup: CDR1 LNHDA, CDR2 SQIVND (reference sequence). The CDR3 bases are TGTGCCAGTAGTATCTCCTTAGACAGACTCAACACTGAAGCTTTCTTT. Translated: CASSISLDRLNTEAFF.

V and J are TRBV6-5 and TRBJ2-5, with D unclear. Germline CDR1 MNHEY, CDR2 SVGAGI. This CDR3 has 14 residues. The V and J ends lost 6 bases and 1 base respectively, with 12 bases between them. The CDR3 loop reads CASRRYGSQETQYF. The CDR3 DNA reads as TGTGCCAGCAGGAGGTACGGGTCCCAAGAGACCCAGTACTTC.

This clone was seen a single time. The rearrangement joins TRBV5-1 to TRBJ1-2; 7 bases are a match to TRBD1. Unmatched junction bases numbered 19, after V lost 1 base and J lost 7 bases. This CDR3 contains 18 residues. Germline CDR1 reads SGHRS; CDR2 reads YFSETQ. The CDR3 DNA is TGCGCCAGCAGCTTGTGGCCCGCGGGACAGAGCCTATATGGTGGCTACACCTTC. This gives the protein CASSLWPAGQSLYGGYTF.

The chain links TRBV7-3 to TRBJ2-3; perhaps TRBD1 as D (5 bases). The V end lost 5 bases, the J end lost 1 base, and 16 bases lay between the germline ends. Germline CDR1 and CDR2: SGHTA and FQGTGA. The length of the CDR3 is 16 residues. The CDR3 region is CASSLWGRDGTDTQYF. CDR3 DNA: TGTGCCAGCAGCCTCTGGGGCAGGGATGGCACAGATACGCAGTATTTT.

The chain employs TRBV9 and TRBJ1-4; 7 positions match TRBD1. V was clipped by 8 bases and J by 5 bases; unmatched bases: 15. The CDR3 is made up of 16 amino acids. Germline V lookup: CDR1 SGDLS, CDR2 YYNGEE. DNA of the CDR3: TGTGCCAGTAACACAGGGGTTAGAACTCCAAATGAAAAACTGTTTTTT. Its translation: CASNTGVRTPNEKLFF.

This clone has a handful of counts. The chain carries TRBV24-1 and TRBJ2-5, with 11 bases fitting TRBD1. Trimming cost V 4 bases and J 5 bases; bases outside gene matches: 5. The CDR3 sequence is 15 residues long. The germline V gene has CDR1 KGHDR and CDR2 SFDVKD. CDR3 protein: CATSDSGQGGETQYF. For the CDR3, the DNA is TGTGCCACCAGTGACTCGGGACAGGGGGGGGAGACCCAGTACTTC.

The rearrangement joins TRBV14 to TRBJ2-1; D not certain. V was pared by 3 bases and J by 8 bases, with 17 bases between. CDR1 is SGHDN, CDR2 FVKESK, per germline. The CDR3 is 15 residues long. The chain's CDR3 is CASSQVLAAQDEQFF. The CDR3, as DNA: TGTGCCAGCAGCCAGGTTTTGGCAGCCCAGGATGAGCAGTTCTTC. Complete variable domain (other parts from reference TRBV14 and TRBJ2-1): EAGVTQFPSHSVIEKGQTVTLRCDPISGHDNLYWYRRVMGKEIKFLLHFVKESKQDESGMPNNRFLAERTGGTYSTLKVQPAELEDSGVYFCASSQVLAAQDEQFFGPGTRLTVL.

The rearrangement links TRBV19 to TRBJ2-7, with D tentatively TRBD1 (6 bases). CDR1 and CDR2 from the germline V gene are LNHDA and SQIVND (reference sequence). This CDR3 comprises 13 residues. With 3 bases removed from V and 4 bases from J, the gap between germline ends came to 10 bases. The CDR3 loop reads CASSMGRGYEQYF. The CDR3 DNA is TGTGCCAGTAGTATGGGCAGGGGTTACGAGCAGTACTTC. The whole variable domain, filled in from reference TRBV19 and TRBJ2-7, reads DGGITQSPKYLFRKEGQNVTLSCEQNLNHDAMYWYRQDPGQGLRLIYYSQIVNDFQKGDIAEGYSVSREKKESFPLTVTSAQKNPTAFYLCASSMGRGYEQYFGPGTRLTVT.

The chain couples TRBV9 to TRBJ2-3; 10 bases agree with TRBD2. Per the germline V gene, CDR1 is SGDLS and CDR2 is YYNGEE. The CDR3 runs to 15 residues. Unmatched junction bases numbered 5, after V lost 7 bases and J lost 0 bases. The CDR3, as DNA: TGTGCCAGCGGGATAGCGGGAGGCAGCACAGATACGCAGTATTTT. Its translation is CASGIAGGSTDTQYF.

The chain has TRBV6-5 and TRBJ1-6; D is unclear. The V gene's germline CDR1 is MNHEY and CDR2 SVGAGI. Between the trimmed V and J ends, which lost 11 bases and 4 bases, there was a span of 12 bases. This CDR3 is built from 13 residues. CDR3 sequence: CAGRRGYNSPLHF. CDR3 coding DNA: TGTGCCGGTCGCCGGGGTTATAATTCACCCCTCCACTTT.

This sequence joins TRBV28 and TRBJ1-3, with D perhaps TRBD1 (5 bases). This CDR3 comprises 16 residues. In germline, CDR1 is MDHEN, CDR2 SYDVKM. V shed 9 bases and J shed 0 bases, with 18 bases lying between them. The CDR3 sequence: CASSGGGFISGNTIYF. In DNA, the CDR3 is TGTGCCAGTAGTGGGGGGGGTTTCATCTCTGGAAACACCATATATTTT. Based on the CDR3 plus reference TRBV28 and TRBJ1-3, the full variable domain is DVKVTQSSRYLVKRTGEKVFLECVQDMDHENMFWYRQDPGLGLRLIYFSYDVKMKEKGDIPEGYSVSREKKERFSLILESASTNQTSMYLCASSGGGFISGNTIYFGEGSWLTVV.

The rearrangement links TRBV6-2 or TRBV6-3 to TRBJ1-5; possible D gene TRBD1, 6 bases. The CDR3 runs to 14 residues. Between the trimmed V and J ends, which lost 0 bases and 7 bases, there was a span of 10 bases. CDR1 is MNHEY and CDR2 is SVGEGT in the germline V gene. CDR3: CASSYSTDSQPQHF. As DNA, the CDR3 is TGTGCCAGCAGTTACTCGACGGACAGCCAGCCCCAGCATTTT.

This sequence joins TRBV3-1 (or the pseudogene TRBV3-2) and TRBJ1-2; no clear D gene. Germline CDR1 LGHDT, CDR2 YNNKEL (reference sequence). The CDR3 contains 15 residues. V was pared by 3 bases and J by 5 bases, with 16 bases between. This CDR3 reads CASSHEARGEYGYTF. The DNA for the CDR3 is TGTGCCAGCAGCCACGAGGCCCGGGGAGAATATGGCTACACCTTC.

This chain joins TRBV25-1 and TRBJ1-4; no definite D call. The CDR3 spans 15 residues. V lost 4 bases, J lost 0 bases, and 9 bases lay in between. Germline V lookup: CDR1 MGHDK, CDR2 SYGVNS. The CDR3 loop is CASSAAGATNEKLFF. CDR3 DNA: TGTGCCAGCAGTGCGGCGGGAGCAACTAATGAAAAACTGTTTTTT.

The rearrangement joins TRBV7-9 to TRBJ1-4; the D is unclear. The CDR3 runs to 16 residues. With 5 bases removed from V and 4 bases from J, the gap between germline ends came to 17 bases. The V gene's germline CDR1 is SEHNR and CDR2 FQNEAQ (reference sequence). The CDR3 protein is CASSDQNGILNEKLFF. For the CDR3, the DNA is TGTGCCAGCAGCGACCAAAACGGGATCCTTAATGAAAAACTGTTTTTT.

The V and J genes are TRBV11-2 and TRBJ2-7; the match to TRBD2 covers 8 bases. Germline V gene sequence: CDR1 SGHAT, CDR2 FQNNGV. The CDR3 is 15 amino acids. The V segment lost 5 bases and the J segment 7 bases; nucleotides outside the gene matches: 13. The CDR3 sequence is CASSPLRGGPGEQYF. In DNA form, the CDR3 reads TGTGCCAGCAGCCCCCTCCGCGGGGGGCCCGGGGAGCAGTACTTC.